This entry features one T cell receptor (beta chain) sequence. Its antigen is not identified. These data come from a study of vaccination and CD4 T cells after COVID-19. Documented treatment: roughly 11-day PBMC culture with coronavirus spike peptide pools or control peptides (ViraFEST assay). According to the study, CD4+ T cells from the unexposed donor were gathered ahead of the COVID-19 pandemic (2011-2018). ViraFEST used peptide pools to expand antigen-specific T cells, then sequenced TCRs. Peptide pools at roughly 10 ug/ml and IL-2 at roughly 9.3 IU/ml were added to cultures of a few million PBMCs per well. The authors isolated CD4+ T cells by negative selection after more than nine days of culture. The Oncomine TCR Beta short-read assay sequenced DNA from cultured CD4+ T cells. It was cultured CD4+ T cells from which genomic DNA was extracted. One entry per CDR3 protein results from TCRdb running MiXCR on the PCR reads. Of roughly 6,500 distinct CDR3 sequences in the sample, less than 55% were seen once.

Trimming cost V 10 bases and J 6 bases, with 9 bases left between them. CDR3 length equals 10 residues. Germline V gives CDR1 MDHEN, CDR2 SYDVKM. This TCR derives from a human donor in good health. The material sequenced was CD4+ T cells from blood, cultured in vitro. The chain links TRBV28 to TRBJ1-1, with a weak D call TRBD1 (5 bases). Here the CDR3 DNA reads TGTGCCACCCAGACAGCTGAAGCTTTCTTT. Its protein is CATQTAEAFF.